The 24 T cell receptor beta chains below come from one sample, sequenced in a study of blood T cells in healthy people across ages. Primed by a sample-barcoded 5' primer and a J-beta primer mix, a second PCR proceeded for 7 to 11 cycles. One entry per CDR3 protein, called by TCRdb with MiXCR from the 5' RACE reads. Here the sample spans more than 700,000 distinct CDR3 sequences, around 50% being singletons. The sequenced sample consisted of blood. The source of these receptors is an elderly man in good health.

This clonotype was recorded once. V usage is TRBV6-1 and J usage is TRBJ2-3, with TRBD1 identical over 12 bases. This CDR3 has 16 amino acids. The V and J ends lost 6 bases and 4 bases, in that order; junction bases with no gene match: 8. Germline V gene lookup returns CDR1 MNHNS and CDR2 SASEGT. DNA of the CDR3: TGTGCCAGCAGCTCCGGGACAGGGGGCCCCGCAGATACGCAGTATTTT. It yields the protein CASSSGTGGPADTQYF.

This clonotype was seen only a few times. CDR3 in DNA: TGTGCCAGCAGCTTAGCGCCTATTGGGACTAGCGGATACGAGCAGTACTTC. It translates to CASSLAPIGTSGYEQYF. The chain is built from TRBV7-2 and TRBJ2-7; TRBD2 matches at 11 bases. Germline V gene lookup returns CDR1 SGHTA and CDR2 FQGNSA. The J segment lost 4 bases and the V segment lost 0 bases, leaving 8 bases of the junction unmatched. CDR3 length equals 17 residues.

This clonotype is a singleton in its sample. The chain carries TRBV30 and TRBJ2-1; D is unclear. Germline CDR1 is GTSNPN and CDR2 is SVGIG (reference sequence). This CDR3 has 14 residues. Trimming left V 7 bases short and J 2 bases short, with 15 bases between. The CDR3 DNA sequence: TGTGCCTCTTATCTGAGGAGCCCCTACAATGAGCAGTTCTTC. As protein: CASYLRSPYNEQFF.

The gene calls are TRBV7-2 and TRBJ1-2; no definite D call. This CDR3 comprises 13 residues. Trimming left V 1 base short and J 7 bases short, with 10 bases between. Germline CDR1 SGHTA, CDR2 FQGNSA. Here the CDR3 reads CASSLERSTGYTF. CDR3 nucleotides: TGTGCCAGCAGCTTAGAGAGGAGTACTGGCTACACCTTC.

The V gene is TRBV7-2, the J gene TRBJ2-1; 8 bases match TRBD2. The CDR3 runs to 16 residues. The trim removed 5 bases at V and 4 bases at J, leaving 10 bases unmatched. The V gene's germline CDR1 is SGHTA and CDR2 FQGNSA. CDR3 coding DNA: TGTGCCAGCAGCCCGGGAGGGACTAGGTCGTACAATGAGCAGTTCTTC. As protein: CASSPGGTRSYNEQFF.

The rearrangement uses TRBV24-1 and TRBJ2-1; tentative D call: TRBD1 (5 bases). The CDR3 has 14 residues. Trimming took off 5 bases at V and 2 bases at J, with 9 bases between the two ends. The germline CDR1 and CDR2 sequences are KGHDR and SFDVKD. The CDR3 reads CATSGQGTYNEQFF. The CDR3 bases are TGTGCCACCAGTGGGCAGGGAACCTACAATGAGCAGTTCTTC.

The chain couples TRBV19 to TRBJ2-7, with D unclear. CDR3 size: 13 residues. Germline values: CDR1 LNHDA, CDR2 SQIVND (reference sequence). V lost 5 bases and J lost 2, with 10 bases in between. The CDR3 is CASSSGLPYEQYF. The DNA for the CDR3 is TGTGCCAGTAGTTCCGGATTGCCCTACGAGCAGTACTTC.

The chain carries TRBV9 and TRBJ2-5; 7 bases map to TRBD2. The germline V gene has CDR1 SGDLS and CDR2 YYNGEE. The CDR3 spans 15 residues. V lost 1 base, J lost 0 bases, and 3 bases stayed unmatched. The CDR3 region is CASSVWGTNQETQYF. DNA for the CDR3: TGTGCCAGCAGCGTATGGGGGACTAACCAAGAGACCCAGTACTTC.

In its sample, this clonotype was seen a few times. The V and J genes are TRBV20-1 and TRBJ2-7, with 10 bases aligning to TRBD1. Germline V gene lookup returns CDR1 DFQATT and CDR2 SNEGSKA (reference sequence). This CDR3 spans 14 amino acids. Trimming removed 4 bases from V and 6 bases from J; junction bases left unmatched: 9. CDR3 DNA: TGCAGTGCTACGACAGGGGGCGACCAGGGCGAGCAGTACTTC. Encoded protein: CSATTGGDQGEQYF.

V gene TRBV20-1 combines with J gene TRBJ2-7, with D possibly TRBD1 on 6 matching bases. Trimming left V 6 bases short and J 3 bases short, with 21 bases between. Germline V CDR1 and CDR2: DFQATT, SNEGSKA (reference sequence). CDR3 length: 15 amino acids. The CDR3 here is CSATTGFGENYEQYF. CDR3 nucleotides: TGCAGTGCAACCACAGGGTTCGGGGAGAACTACGAGCAGTACTTC.

This clonotype was counted only a few times. The V and J genes are TRBV6-4 and TRBJ2-4; 9 bases align to TRBD1. V lost 6 bases, J lost 8 bases, and 5 bases stayed unmatched. The germline gives CDR1 MRHNA, CDR2 SNTAGT. The CDR3 sequence is 13 residues long. CDR3: CASSRDRDDIQYF. In DNA, the CDR3 is TGTGCCAGCAGCCGGGACAGGGATGACATTCAGTACTTC.

This sequence joins TRBV29-1 and TRBJ2-1; TRBD1 agrees at 11 bases. The germline V gene has CDR1 SQVTM and CDR2 ANQGSEA. The CDR3 has 21 residues. V lost 1 base, J lost 0 bases, and 17 bases stayed unmatched. The CDR3 reads CSVEGSDRGRGAGSSYNEQFF. The CDR3 DNA reads as TGCAGCGTTGAAGGCTCGGACAGGGGGCGTGGAGCGGGGAGCTCCTACAATGAGCAGTTCTTC.

This chain connects TRBV7-2 to TRBJ2-1, with D unresolved. The length of the CDR3 is 15 residues. Deletions cut 4 bases from V and 9 bases from J, with 19 bases between. Per germline, CDR1 SGHTA and CDR2 FQGNSA. CDR3 protein: CASSYAPQVSGEQFF. CDR3 coding DNA: TGTGCCAGCAGCTACGCACCTCAGGTTTCCGGTGAGCAGTTCTTC.

The chain has TRBV10-1 and TRBJ2-1, with 7 positions matching TRBD2. CDR1 and CDR2 (germline): WNHNN, SYGVQD (reference sequence). V shed 6 bases, J shed 5 bases, and the junction held 16 bases outside the gene matches. CDR3 length equals 17 residues. The CDR3 spells CASSDHGLADLNNEQFF. The CDR3 nucleotides read TGCGCCAGCAGCGACCATGGGCTAGCGGACCTCAACAATGAGCAGTTCTTC.

The chain combines TRBV2 with TRBJ1-1, with 7 positions matching TRBD1. CDR1 is SNHLY, CDR2 FYNNEI, per germline. This CDR3 is built from 13 residues. Trimming removed 5 bases from V and 10 bases from J; junction bases left unmatched: 10. The CDR3 DNA is TGTGCCAGCAGTTACAACACCGACAGGGTAGCTTTCTTT. Its protein is CASSYNTDRVAFF.

This clonotype occurred once. Just one base apart from a much larger clone, this may be a read error. V gene TRBV15 combines with J gene TRBJ2-7; 7 bases match TRBD2. Germline V gene data show CDR1 as LNHNV and CDR2 as YYDKDF (reference sequence). The CDR3 is 13 residues long. The CDR3 reads CAASRDYSYEQYF. CDR3 sequence (DNA): TGTGCCGCCAGCAGGGACTACTCCTACGAGCAGTACTTC.

This clonotype was picked up a small number of times. The V gene is TRBV20-1, the J gene TRBJ2-2; no firm D call. Germline-derived CDR1 and CDR2 are DFQATT and SNEGSKA (reference sequence). The CDR3 runs to 15 residues. V lost 2 bases to trimming and J lost 4 bases, with 14 bases between them. The CDR3 sequence is CSARPSGNPTGELFF. The CDR3 DNA reads TGCAGTGCTAGACCCTCCGGCAACCCCACCGGGGAGCTGTTTTTT.

The chain has TRBV27 and TRBJ2-5, with a tentative D call TRBD1 (6 bases). The germline V gene encodes CDR1 MNHEY and CDR2 SMNVEV (reference sequence). The ends were cut back, 5 bases at V and 0 bases at J, with 16 bases in the middle. The CDR3 covers 16 residues. CDR3 bases: TGTGCCAGCAGTCATCCTCTGGACAGCTACCAAGAGACCCAGTACTTC. It encodes CASSHPLDSYQETQYF.

This clonotype was counted only a few times. The chain recombines TRBV28 with TRBJ2-1; D is possibly TRBD2 (6 bases). V lost 3 bases and J lost 5, with 17 bases in between. Germline CDR1 is MDHEN and CDR2 is SYDVKM. This CDR3 region has 16 residues. CDR3 amino acids: CASSFSWPRDHNEQFF. Here the CDR3 DNA reads TGTGCCAGCAGTTTCTCGTGGCCGCGGGATCACAATGAGCAGTTCTTC.

The chain has TRBV20-1 and TRBJ1-2; D might be TRBD1 (6 bases). The CDR3 consists of 13 residues. CDR1 is DFQATT, CDR2 SNEGSKA, per germline (reference sequence). V shed 0 bases and J shed 2 bases, with 7 bases lying between them. CDR3 region: CSAREQGNYGYTF. The CDR3 coding sequence is TGCAGTGCTAGAGAACAGGGAAACTATGGCTACACCTTC.

V and J are TRBV6-6 and TRBJ2-7; D is undetermined. Germline V lookup: CDR1 MNHNY, CDR2 SVGAGI (reference sequence). CDR3 length equals 13 residues. V was trimmed by 6 bases and J by 5 bases, leaving 14 bases between them. The CDR3, as DNA: TGTGCCAGCAGGGTTAGACGGTCCAACGAGCAGTACTTC. Amino acid sequence: CASRVRRSNEQYF.

As concerns this clonotype: At one end, the junction sequence differs from germline, possibly due to a read error. The chain employs TRBV7-6 and TRBJ2-5, with 9 bases aligning to TRBD2. The CDR3 has 14 amino acids. In germline, CDR1 is SGHVS, CDR2 FNYEAQ. The CDR3 here is CASSVAGEGETQYF. The DNA of the CDR3 is TGTGCCAGCAGCGTAGCGGGAGAGGGAGAGACCCAGTACTTC.

The chain joins TRBV20-1 to TRBJ2-5; 12 nucleotides align to TRBD2. The J call may be in error: the DNA end matches TRBJ2-7 better. This CDR3 is 16 amino acids long. The germline V gene has CDR1 DFQATT and CDR2 SNEGSKA (reference sequence). The CDR3 sequence is CSALGRLAGAIDEQYF. CDR3 nucleotide sequence: TGCAGTGCCCTGGGGAGACTAGCGGGAGCGATCGACGAGCAGTACTTC.

The chain uses TRBV20-1 and TRBJ2-5; 7 bases match TRBD1. The V gene's germline CDR1 is DFQATT and CDR2 SNEGSKA (reference sequence). J lost 3 bases, V lost 5 bases, and 12 bases had no gene match. The CDR3 extends over 15 amino acids. The CDR3 DNA is TGCAGTGCTCCTGGGTGGGGGCAGGGGGAAGAGACCCAGTACTTC. Protein product: CSAPGWGQGEETQYF.